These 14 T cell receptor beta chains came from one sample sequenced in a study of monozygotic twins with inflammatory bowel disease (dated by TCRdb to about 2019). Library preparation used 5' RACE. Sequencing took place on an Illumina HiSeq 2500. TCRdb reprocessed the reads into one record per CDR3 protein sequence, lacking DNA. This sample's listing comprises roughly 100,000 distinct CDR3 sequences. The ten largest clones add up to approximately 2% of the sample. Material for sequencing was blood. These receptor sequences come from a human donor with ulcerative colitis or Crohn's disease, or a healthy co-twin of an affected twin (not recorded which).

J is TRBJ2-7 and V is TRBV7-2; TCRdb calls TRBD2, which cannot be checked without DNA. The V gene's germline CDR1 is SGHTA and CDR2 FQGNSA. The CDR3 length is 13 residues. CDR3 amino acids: CASHSGNSYEQYF.

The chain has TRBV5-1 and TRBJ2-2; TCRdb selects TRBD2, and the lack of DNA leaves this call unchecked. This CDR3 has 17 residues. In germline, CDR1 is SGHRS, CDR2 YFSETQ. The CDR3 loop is CASSLVSSGSGTGELFF.

CDR3 loop: CASSSSRGYSNQPQHF. This chain connects TRBV28 to TRBJ1-5. The CDR3 runs to 16 residues. CDR1 and CDR2 from the germline V gene are MDHEN and SYDVKM.

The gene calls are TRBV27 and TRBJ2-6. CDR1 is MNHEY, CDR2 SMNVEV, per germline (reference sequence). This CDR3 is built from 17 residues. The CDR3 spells CASSLFPANSGANVLTF.

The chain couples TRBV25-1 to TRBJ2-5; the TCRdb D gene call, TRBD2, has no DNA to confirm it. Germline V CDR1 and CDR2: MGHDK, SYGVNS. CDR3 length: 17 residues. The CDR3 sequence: CASSGSFPSGSWETQYF. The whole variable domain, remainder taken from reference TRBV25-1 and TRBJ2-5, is EADIYQTPRYLVIGTGKKITLECSQTMGHDKMYWYQQDPGMELHLIHYSYGVNSTEKGDLSSESTVSRIRTEHFPLTLESARPSHTSQYLCASSGSFPSGSWETQYFGPGTRLLVL.

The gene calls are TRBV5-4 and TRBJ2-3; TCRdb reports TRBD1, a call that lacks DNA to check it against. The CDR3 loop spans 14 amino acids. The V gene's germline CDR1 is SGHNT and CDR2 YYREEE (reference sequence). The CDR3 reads CAGGVKARSDTQYF.

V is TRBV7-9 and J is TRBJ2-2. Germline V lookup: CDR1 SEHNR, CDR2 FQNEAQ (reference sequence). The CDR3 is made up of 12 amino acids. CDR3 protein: CASRVTSGELFF. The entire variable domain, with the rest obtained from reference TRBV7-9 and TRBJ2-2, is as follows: DTGVSQNPRHKITKRGQNVTFRCDPISEHNRLYWYRQTLGQGPEFLTYFQNEAQLEKSRLLSDRFSAERPKGSFSTLEIQRTEQGDSAMYLCASRVTSGELFFGEGSRLTVL.

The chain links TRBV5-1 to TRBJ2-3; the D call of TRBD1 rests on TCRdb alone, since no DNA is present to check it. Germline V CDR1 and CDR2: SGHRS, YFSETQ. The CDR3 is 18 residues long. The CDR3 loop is CASSLGIPGTGFTDTQYF.

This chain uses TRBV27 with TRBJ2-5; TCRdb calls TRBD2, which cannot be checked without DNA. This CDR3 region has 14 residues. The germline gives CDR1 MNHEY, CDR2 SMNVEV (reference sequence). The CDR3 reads CASMAGGPGETQYF.

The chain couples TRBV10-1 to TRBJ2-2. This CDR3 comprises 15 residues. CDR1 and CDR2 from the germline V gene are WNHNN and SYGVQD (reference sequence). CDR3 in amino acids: CASNPGNANTGELFF.

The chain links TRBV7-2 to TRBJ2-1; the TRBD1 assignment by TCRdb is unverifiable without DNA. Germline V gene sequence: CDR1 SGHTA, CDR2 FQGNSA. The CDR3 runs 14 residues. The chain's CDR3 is CASSSMTGHNEQFF.

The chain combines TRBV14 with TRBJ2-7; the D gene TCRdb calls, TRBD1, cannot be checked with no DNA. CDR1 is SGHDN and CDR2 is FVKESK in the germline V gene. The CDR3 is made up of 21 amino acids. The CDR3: CASSPRDSIRPTFGTTWEQYF.

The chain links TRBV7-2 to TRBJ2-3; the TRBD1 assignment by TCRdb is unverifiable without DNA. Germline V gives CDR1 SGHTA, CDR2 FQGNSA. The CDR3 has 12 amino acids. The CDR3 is CASSELGTTQYF.

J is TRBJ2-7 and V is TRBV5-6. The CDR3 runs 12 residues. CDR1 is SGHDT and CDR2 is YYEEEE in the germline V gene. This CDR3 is CASSLEHYEQYF.